This T cell receptor beta chain originates from a study of beta chain features in type 1 diabetes. As for the study in general: No patient-donor differences in age, gender, total cells or subset yield. All samples together contributed 107,917,701 sorted cells for examination.

Expressed TCRB transcripts were sequenced because the entire RNA isolate underwent reverse transcription. The protocol was immunoSEQ multiplex PCR, while the TCRdb copy is restricted to in-frame clones and leaves out a portion. The sample lists under 300,000 clones, 25% to 30% occurring once. The CDR3 loop spans 15 amino acids. The germline gives CDR1 MNHNS, CDR2 SASEGT. Trimming left V 1 base short and J 5 bases short, with 14 bases between. Study results and caveats: cDNA-based sequencing might over-represent cells highly expressing TCR. Among type 1 diabetes patients, VDJ junctions had fewer insertions and more deletions.

Concerning this clone itself: Antigen specificity is unknown.

Sequencing used central memory CD4+ T cells from blood. The chain is built from TRBV6-1 and TRBJ1-1; D is unresolved. The sequence derives from a man younger than 45 in good health. In DNA form, the CDR3 reads TGTGCCAGCAGTGAAGGAGCGGGCCTCCCGACTGAAGCTTTCTTT. It is translated as CASSEGAGLPTEAFF.